The 13 T cell receptor beta chains below were found in one sample sequenced in a study of blood T cell repertoires in COVID-19. Produced via immunoSEQ multiplex PCR; TCRdb's table is partial and in-frame only. The sample has 300,000 or so clones, approximately 93% seen once; the top ten hold around 2.2%. Sample: peripheral blood. These receptors were collected from a woman between 25 and 40 years old with COVID-19, enrolled during active disease.

V is TRBV19 and J is TRBJ1-5; possible D gene TRBD1, 6 bases. Germline V gene lookup returns CDR1 LNHDA and CDR2 SQIVND (reference sequence). Trimming took 2 bases from V and 7 from J, leaving 15 bases between them. The CDR3 sequence is 15 residues long. The CDR3, as DNA: TGTGCCAGTAGTATATTTGGGGGCGAAAACCAGCCCCAGCATTTT. Amino acid sequence: CASSIFGGENQPQHF.

The rearrangement joins TRBV5-1 to TRBJ2-1; D is possibly TRBD2 (6 bases). CDR3 length equals 16 residues. Trimming left V 3 bases short and J 0 bases short, with 13 bases between. The germline CDR1 and CDR2 sequences are SGHRS and YFSETQ. CDR3: CASSSVERVSYNEQFF. The CDR3 DNA follows: TGCGCCAGCAGCTCCGTCGAGCGGGTCTCCTACAATGAGCAGTTCTTC.

The chain is built from TRBV28 and TRBJ1-1; 9 bases fit TRBD1. The length of the CDR3 is 14 residues. Germline values: CDR1 MDHEN, CDR2 SYDVKM. V lost 2 bases, J lost 4 bases, and 2 bases stayed unmatched. In nucleotides, the CDR3 is TGTGCCAGCAGTTTAAACAGGGGGCCCACTGAAGCTTTCTTT. Translating gives CASSLNRGPTEAFF.

CDR3 coding DNA: TGTGCCAGCAGATTCTCGGGGGGGACAGGGAATTCACCCCTCCACTTT. Protein: CASRFSGGTGNSPLHF. The V gene is TRBV5-6, the J gene TRBJ1-6, with TRBD1 identical over 9 bases. Looked up from germline, CDR1 is SGHDT and CDR2 is YYEEEE. V dropped 5 bases and J dropped 7; count of bases not matched to a gene: 10. The length of the CDR3 is 16 residues. Combining the CDR3 with reference TRBV5-6 and TRBJ1-6 gives the whole variable domain DAGVTQSPTHLIKTRGQQVTLRCSPKSGHDTVSWYQQALGQGPQFIFQYYEEEERQRGNFPDRFSGHQFPNYSSELNVNALLLGDSALYLCASRFSGGTGNSPLHFGNGTRLTVT.

The V gene is TRBV7-9, the J gene TRBJ2-1; TRBD2 matches at 15 bases. The germline gives CDR1 SEHNR, CDR2 FQNEAQ (reference sequence). With V trimmed by 5 bases and J by 7 bases, 3 bases remained unmatched. This CDR3 has 15 amino acids. CDR3 sequence: CASSLGTSGRNEQFF. CDR3 bases: TGTGCCAGCAGCCTCGGGACTAGCGGGAGGAATGAGCAGTTCTTC.

This chain joins TRBV5-4 and TRBJ2-1; TRBD2 aligns across 8 bases. Germline V gives CDR1 SGHNT, CDR2 YYREEE (reference sequence). The CDR3 loop spans 15 amino acids. The V gene end was trimmed by 4 bases and the J gene end by 10 bases; junction bases not matched to a gene: 13. The DNA of the CDR3 is TGTGCCAGCAGCCCGGGGCCAGCGGGAGTCCCCGAGCAGTTCTTC. Translation: CASSPGPAGVPEQFF.

This clone is a singleton in its sample. CDR3 in DNA: TGTGCCTGGAGTGTACGGCTAGGAAACGAGCAGTACTTC. Amino acid sequence: CAWSVRLGNEQYF. The J gene is TRBJ2-7, the V gene TRBV30; D gene uncertain. V was clipped by 0 bases and J by 5 bases, with 11 bases between them. Germline CDR1 and CDR2: GTSNPN and SVGIG (reference sequence). There are 13 residues in the CDR3.

With respect to this clone: The sample has other DNA sequences that encode this CDR3 too. This chain's CDR3 is CASSPPNRGYSYEQYF. The CDR3 DNA is TGTGCCAGCTCACCGCCGAATCGGGGTTACTCCTACGAGCAGTACTTC. This rearrangement joins TRBV18 to TRBJ2-7, with a possible D match to TRBD2 (5 bases). CDR3 length: 16 residues. V shed 3 bases and J shed 0 bases, with 15 bases lying between them. Looked up from germline, CDR1 is KGHSH and CDR2 is LQKENI.

V is TRBV6-2 or TRBV6-3 and J is TRBJ1-2; 10 nucleotides line up with TRBD1. CDR1 MNHEY and CDR2 SVGEGT come from the germline V gene. The CDR3 has 15 amino acids. The ends lost 5 bases at V and 4 bases at J; junction bases unmatched: 7. For the CDR3, the DNA is TGTGCCAGCAGTCCCCGGACAGGGGGTGCCTATGGCTACACCTTC. As protein: CASSPRTGGAYGYTF.

This chain joins TRBV6-5 and TRBJ2-7; D is perhaps TRBD1 (7 bases). Looked up from germline, CDR1 is MNHEY and CDR2 is SVGAGI. The CDR3 length is 13 residues. V lost 6 bases and J lost 2, with 11 bases in between. The CDR3 coding sequence is TGTGCCAGCAGCCCAGGGGGGACCTACGAGCAGTACTTC. Amino acid sequence: CASSPGGTYEQYF.

This chain links TRBV7-2 with TRBJ1-1; D is perhaps TRBD1 (5 bases). The CDR3 is made up of 13 amino acids. Per the germline V gene, CDR1 is SGHTA and CDR2 is FQGNSA. The V end was cut by 6 bases, the J end by 0 bases, with 8 bases between. This chain's CDR3 is CASRWTMNTEAFF. The CDR3 nucleotides are TGTGCCAGCAGGTGGACAATGAACACTGAAGCTTTCTTT.

The chain uses TRBV5-4 and TRBJ2-5; weak D call: TRBD2 (5 bases). CDR1 and CDR2 from the germline V gene are SGHNT and YYREEE (reference sequence). This CDR3 comprises 15 residues. The V and J ends lost 2 bases and 3 bases respectively, with 14 bases between them. CDR3 residues: CASSFEVRAEETQYF. As DNA, the CDR3 is TGTGCCAGCAGCTTTGAAGTGCGGGCGGAAGAGACCCAGTACTTC.

About this clone: One end of the junction varies from germline; a read error may be responsible. The chain is built from TRBV2 and TRBJ1-2; D remains ambiguous. Per the germline V gene, CDR1 is SNHLY and CDR2 is FYNNEI. This CDR3 spans 12 amino acids. The CDR3 DNA reads as TGTGCCAGCAGTGAGAGGGCCCGACTACGCTCCTTC. Protein product: CASSERARLRSF. The entire variable domain, with the rest obtained from reference TRBV2 and TRBJ1-2, is as follows: EPEVTQTPSHQVTQMGQEVILRCVPISNHLYFYWYRQILGQKVEFLVSFYNNEISEKSEIFDDQFSVERPDGSNFTLKIRSTKLEDSAMYFCASSERARLRSFGSGTRLTVV.